This T cell receptor (beta chain) stems from a study of long-term antiretroviral therapy in people with HIV. With regard to this clone: Its specificity is not known.

Study results and caveats: Drawn between about 2004 and 2018, the blood was possibly obtained under older ART regimens. Clonal expansions arising prior to ART prevailed in the repertoire at every time point. Relative to control repertoires, HIV repertoires exhibited narrower CDR3 length ranges.

V was pared by 4 bases and J by 5 bases, with 17 bases between. The CDR3 runs 15 residues. Germline CDR1 and CDR2: MGHRA and YSYEKL. They ran version v3.0 of the immunoSEQ assay at survey level. The method was immunoSEQ multiplex PCR; TCRdb's version includes in-frame clones alone and lacks a portion of them. The table has 20,000 to 25,000 clones, roughly 85% seen once. J is TRBJ2-5 and V is TRBV4-1; D not resolved. Specimen: unsorted PBMCs, collected 4.1 years after starting antiretroviral therapy. The receptor was isolated from a woman between 40 and 50 years old with HIV. The CDR3 bases are TGCGCCAGCAGCCCCCGGAACCACCCGGGCGAGACCCAGTACTTC. Amino acid sequence: CASSPRNHPGETQYF.